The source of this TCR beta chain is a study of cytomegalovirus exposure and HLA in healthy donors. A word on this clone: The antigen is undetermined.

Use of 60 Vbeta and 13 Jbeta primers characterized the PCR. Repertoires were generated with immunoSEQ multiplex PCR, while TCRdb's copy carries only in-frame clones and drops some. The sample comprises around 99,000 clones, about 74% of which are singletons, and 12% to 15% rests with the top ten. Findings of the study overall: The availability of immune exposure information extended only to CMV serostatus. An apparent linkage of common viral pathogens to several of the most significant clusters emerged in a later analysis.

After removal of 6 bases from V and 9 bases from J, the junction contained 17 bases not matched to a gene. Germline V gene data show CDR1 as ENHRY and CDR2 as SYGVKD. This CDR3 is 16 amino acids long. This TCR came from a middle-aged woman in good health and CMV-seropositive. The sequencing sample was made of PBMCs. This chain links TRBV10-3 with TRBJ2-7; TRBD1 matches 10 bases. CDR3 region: CAISKDRDRGPTGQYF. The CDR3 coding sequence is TGTGCCATCAGCAAGGACCGGGACAGGGGACCTACGGGGCAGTACTTC.